Listed here are 3 T cell receptor beta chains from one sample, sequenced in a study of blood T cell repertoires in COVID-19. Clones were read by immunoSEQ multiplex PCR, and TCRdb kept only the in-frame ones, dropping some. This sample carries over 70,000 clones, roughly three quarters of them seen once, and the ten largest clones take roughly 2.4%. What was sequenced was peripheral blood. The receptors here all came from a man aged 65-85 years with COVID-19, enrolled during active disease.

The chain has TRBV7-2 and TRBJ1-2; D is ambiguous. CDR1 is SGHTA and CDR2 is FQGNSA in the germline V gene. CDR3 length: 12 residues. Trimming took 2 bases from V and 4 from J, leaving 5 bases between them. The CDR3 DNA reads TGTGCCAGCAGCTTACTGAGCTATGGCTACACCTTC. Its translation is CASSLLSYGYTF. Full variable domain (remainder filled in from reference TRBV7-2 and TRBJ1-2): GAGVSQSPSNKVTEKGKDVELRCDPISGHTALYWYRQSLGQGLEFLIYFQGNSAPDKSGLPSDRFSAERTGGSVSTLTIQRTQQEDSAVYLCASSLLSYGYTFGSGTRLTVV.

This chain connects TRBV9 to TRBJ2-2; possibly TRBD2 for D (6 bases). Germline CDR1 is SGDLS and CDR2 is YYNGEE. The CDR3 is 15 residues long. V dropped 1 base and J dropped 1 base, with 8 bases sitting between them. CDR3 protein: CASSVRGKNTGELFF. DNA of the CDR3: TGTGCCAGCAGCGTACGGGGGAAGAACACCGGGGAGCTGTTTTTT.

The chain combines TRBV2 with TRBJ1-5; perhaps TRBD1 as D (5 bases). This CDR3 region has 16 residues. Trimming shortened V by 3 bases and J by 1 base, and 13 bases separated the two germline ends. CDR1 SNHLY and CDR2 FYNNEI come from the germline V gene. The CDR3 loop is CASSDPGGPSNQPQHF. CDR3 DNA sequence: TGTGCCAGCAGTGACCCCGGGGGTCCCAGCAATCAGCCCCAGCATTTT.